The rows below give T cell receptor beta chains drawn from one sample of a study of memory CD4+ T cells and cytomegalovirus serostatus. Repertoires were generated with immunoSEQ multiplex PCR, while TCRdb's copy carries only in-frame clones and drops some. The sample has approximately 60,000 clones, 70% to 85% seen once; the top ten hold about 3%. The sample was memory CD4+ T cells from blood. These receptors were collected from an adult in good health and CMV-seropositive. Each CDR3 is given with its conserved first and last residue. The D gene is left open where the match is weak. Clone size, where shown, is once, few, many, or a class for clones that have expanded.

TRBJ1-2,TRBV29-1,12,NA,NA,CSVDATYYGYTF,TGCAGCGTTGACGCAACTTACTATGGCTACACCTTC
TRBJ1-2,TRBV7-2,13,NA,once,CASRSSPPEGYTF,TGTGCCAGCAGATCTAGCCCTCCTGAGGGCTACACCTTC
TRBJ2-1,TRBV29-1,13,TRBD1,few,CSAGLTGVNEQFF,TGCAGCGCTGGTTTGACAGGGGTTAATGAGCAGTTCTTC
TRBJ1-2,TRBV29-1,14,NA,NA,CSVVGRGMNYGYTF,TGCAGCGTTGTGGGGAGGGGGATGAACTATGGCTACACCTTC
TRBJ2-7,TRBV5-6,13,TRBD1,NA,CASSSQGANEQYF,TGTGCCAGCAGCTCACAGGGGGCCAACGAGCAGTACTTC
TRBJ1-2,TRBV7-9,12,NA,NA,CATTARGGGYTF,TGTGCCACAACGGCGAGGGGCGGTGGCTACACCTTC
TRBJ1-4,TRBV2,14,TRBD1,NA,CASKGPGQGEKLFF,TGTGCCAGCAAAGGACCGGGACAGGGCGAAAAACTGTTTTTT
TRBJ1-1,TRBV10-1,14,NA,few,CASSLSGQGNEAFF,TGCGCCAGCAGTTTGTCGGGGCAAGGGAATGAAGCTTTCTTT
TRBJ2-6,TRBV30,13,NA,NA,CAQTISGANVLTF,TGTGCCCAGACAATCTCTGGGGCCAACGTCCTGACTTTC
TRBJ2-2,TRBV7-9,17,TRBD2,NA,CASSLVALAGAAGELFF,TGTGCCAGCAGCTTAGTGGCTCTAGCGGGAGCTGCCGGGGAGCTGTTTTTT
TRBJ2-1,TRBV29-1,12,NA,NA,CSVVPYYNEQFF,TGCAGCGTTGTCCCTTACTACAATGAGCAGTTCTTC
TRBJ2-1,TRBV7-2,13,TRBD2,NA,CASSLNLAGGQFF,TGTGCCAGCAGCTTGAATCTAGCGGGTGGCCAGTTCTTC
TRBJ2-2,TRBV19,15,NA,NA,CASMGQGRATGELFF,TGTGCCAGTATGGGCCAGGGGCGCGCCACCGGGGAGCTGTTTTTT
TRBJ1-1,TRBV18,13,NA,NA,CASKVDQNTEAFF,TGTGCCAGCAAGGTAGATCAGAACACTGAAGCTTTCTTT
TRBJ1-5,TRBV29-1,13,TRBD1,NA,CSVGQGAGQPQHF,TGCAGCGTTGGACAGGGGGCAGGGCAGCCCCAGCATTTT
TRBJ1-1,TRBV7-2,14,NA,NA,CASSLALSWTEAFF,TGTGCCAGCAGCTTAGCCCTATCGTGGACTGAAGCTTTCTTT
TRBJ2-3,TRBV30,13,NA,NA,CAWSVQEGDTQYF,TGTGCCTGGAGTGTACAAGAAGGGGATACGCAGTATTTT
TRBJ2-7,TRBV25-1,11,NA,NA,CASSEGTEQYF,TGTGCCAGCAGTGAAGGTACCGAGCAGTACTTC
TRBJ2-7,TRBV7-2,14,NA,NA,CASSLDRISYEQYF,TGTGCCAGCAGCTTAGATCGGATCTCCTACGAGCAGTACTTC
TRBJ1-5,TRBV7-2,12,NA,once,CASSTMNQPQHF,TGTGCCAGCAGTACAATGAATCAGCCCCAGCATTTT
TRBJ2-5,TRBV28,14,NA,NA,CASSLVGPKETQYF,TGTGCCAGCAGTTTAGTGGGGCCAAAAGAGACCCAGTACTTC
TRBJ2-2,TRBV6-5,15,NA,once,CASRQLGANTGELFF,TGTGCCAGCAGGCAACTAGGAGCGAACACCGGGGAGCTGTTTTTT
TRBJ2-1,TRBV10-3,17,TRBD2,NA,CAIPKTGTSGICNEQFF,TGTGCCATCCCGAAGACCGGGACTAGCGGGATATGCAATGAGCAGTTCTTC
TRBJ1-2,TRBV27,13,NA,once,CASSRASNYGYTF,TGTGCCAGCAGCCGGGCCTCTAACTATGGCTACACCTTC